This T cell receptor beta chain was found in a study of neurological immune-mediated disorders (dated by TCRdb to about 2019). About the full investigation: Peripheral blood TCR-beta repertoires from patients with HTLV-I-associated myelopathy (HAM/TSP), patients with multiple sclerosis, and healthy controls were compared in the study using UMI-based sequencing. Alongside PBMC samples, the set of approximately 100 TCR-beta libraries contained longitudinal samples, technical triplicates, and paired CD4+ and CD8+ T-cell subsets that had been sorted. The cohort included about 70 subjects: about 15 with HAM/TSP, about 34 with multiple sclerosis, and some 20 healthy controls. Points the paper makes about the study in general: The highest TCR clonal expansion was observed in HAM/TSP patients, whereas the lowest was observed in MS patients, even when compared with healthy controls. Across subjects, expanded clones never shared an identical CDR3 amino acid sequence, which suggests that the TCR-beta repertoires in every group were private.

To synthesize cDNA, template-switch 5'RACE was performed with a primer carrying a 10-nucleotide random unique molecular identifier so that each TCR transcript was tagged. Every sequencing run yielded over 170 million TCR-beta sequences covering 15-18 subjects. The RNeasy kit was used to extract total RNA. Using the KAPA Real-time Library Amplification kit, TCR-beta VDJ regions were amplified with primers for the TCR constant region and the 5'RACE anchor. Sample indexes and Illumina adaptors were added in a first PCR, and a second PCR then increased library yield. The roughly 650 bp TCR product was size-selected on a 2% E-gel SizeSelection system after Ampure bead purification. Before pooling, libraries had their quality checked on a Bioanalyzer, their concentration measured with Qubit, and their quantity determined with the Kapa Library Quantification kit. An Illumina HiSeq 2500 sequenced the libraries paired-end 2 x 150 bp. To increase sequence diversity, roughly 24-31% phiX was spiked into each library pool. As for the authors' bioinformatics: Quality-filtered reads were processed with the UMI-based MiGEC pipeline, and over 75% of raw TCR sequences were removed by the MiGEC pipeline during error correction. VDJ genes were aligned to IMGT germline references, and clonotypes were defined by unique CDR3 amino acid sequence plus V-J genes. VDJtools evaluated clonal expansion, Shannon diversity and CDR3 relatedness (CalcPairwiseDistances, ClusterSamples); CLCbio workbench built phylogenetic trees. A clone was classed as expanded if it had 8 or more unique UMIs, a cutoff based on coefficient-of-variation modelling across technical triplicates. TCRdb reprocessed the public reads (quality trimming at Q25 with fastp, clone calling with MiXCR) and kept in-frame beta chains. Each entry is one CDR3 protein sequence, shown with its most common DNA and genes. The V and J calls and clone size are TCRdb's, not the authors'. The sample yields more than 25,000 distinct CDR3 sequences; under 30% were counted once. Jointly, the top ten make up around 27% of the sample.

Reading from cysteine to phenylalanine, the CDR3 counts 18 amino acids. The entry retains the CDR3 DNA only, 54 bases that are in frame from base 1. CDR1 and CDR2 (SGHAT, FQNNGV) derive from the germline V gene. V loses 1 base, J loses 0 bases, and the germline ends lie 16 bases apart. The table lists this clonotype with many counts. Its antigen remains unidentified. Base qualities were left out, and no much larger clone turns up one base away. Sorted-subset TCR libraries were prepared from fewer than 1.3 million sorted CD4+ or CD8+ T cells. PBMCs were separated from peripheral blood using Ficoll-Hypaque density gradient centrifugation and then cryopreserved in liquid nitrogen. Paired sorted CD4+ and CD8+ subsets came from healthy controls, HAM/TSP patients and MS patients.

The sequence is built from TRBV11-2 and TRBJ1-5, with a weak D call of TRBD1 (5 bases match). The TCR was taken from a man in his fifties or sixties with HTLV-1-associated myelopathy (HAM/TSP). The sample taken for sequencing was CD4+ T cells from blood. The CDR3 protein is CASSLGLPSGGSNQPQHF. The nucleotide sequence is TGTGCCAGCAGCTTAGGGCTTCCATCCGGGGGTAGCAATCAGCCCCAGCATTTT.